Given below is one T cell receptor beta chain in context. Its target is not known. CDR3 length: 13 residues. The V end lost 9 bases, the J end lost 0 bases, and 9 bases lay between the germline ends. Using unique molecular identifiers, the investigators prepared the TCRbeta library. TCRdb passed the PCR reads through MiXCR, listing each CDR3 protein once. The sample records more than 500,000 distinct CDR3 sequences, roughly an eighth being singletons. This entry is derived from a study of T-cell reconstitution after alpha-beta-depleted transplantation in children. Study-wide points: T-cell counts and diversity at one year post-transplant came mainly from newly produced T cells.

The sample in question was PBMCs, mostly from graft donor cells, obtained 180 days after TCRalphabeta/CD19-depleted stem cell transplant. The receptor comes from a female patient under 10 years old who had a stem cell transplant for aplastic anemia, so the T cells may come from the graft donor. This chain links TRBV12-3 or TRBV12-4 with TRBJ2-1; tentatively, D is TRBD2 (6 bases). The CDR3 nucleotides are TGTGCCAGTGAGACTAGCTCCTACAATGAGCAGTTCTTC. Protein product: CASETSSYNEQFF.